A selection of T cell receptor beta chains follows, all from one sample in a study of CD8 T cells in ankylosing spondylitis. TCRdb passed the 5' RACE reads through MiXCR, listing each CDR3 protein once. Of some 130,000 distinct CDR3 sequences in the sample, about an eighth were seen once. The specimen sequenced was blood, either unsorted or a sorted T cell fraction (not recorded which). All receptors come from a female donor with ankylosing spondylitis or in good health (not recorded which). CDR3s include the opening cysteine and the closing phenylalanine or tryptophan. D genes are given only for firm matches. The size entry is marked missing in some rows and otherwise reads once, few, many or a size class.

CDR3	DNA	J	size	D	V
CASSQDTSRRIQPQHF	TGCGCCAGCAGCCAAGACACCAGTCGGAGAATTCAGCCCCAGCATTTT	TRBJ1-5	many	NA	TRBV4-1
CASSLLEGYGYTF	TGTGCCAGCAGCTTATTAGAGGGCTATGGCTACACCTTC	TRBJ1-2	NA	NA	TRBV7-9
CASSLGTLYHEQYF	TGTGCCAGCAGCTTAGGGACCCTTTACCACGAGCAGTACTTC	TRBJ2-7	few	NA	TRBV7-6
CASSIQGSNTEAFF	TGTGCCAGCAGTATACAGGGGTCGAACACTGAAGCTTTCTTT	TRBJ1-1	many	TRBD1	TRBV6-5
CASSFGSTINQPQHF	TGTGCCAGCAGTTTCGGGTCGACTATCAATCAGCCCCAGCATTTT	TRBJ1-5	many	NA	TRBV12-3/TRBV12-4
CSMGGWTSGYNEQFF	TGCAGCATGGGGGGGTGGACTAGCGGCTACAATGAGCAGTTCTTC	TRBJ2-1	many	TRBD2	TRBV20-1
CASSLTGSLNTEAFF	TGTGCCAGCAGCTTAACAGGGAGCCTCAACACTGAAGCTTTCTTT	TRBJ1-1	many	NA	TRBV5-5
CATSGSPHNEQFF	TGTGCCACCAGTGGAAGCCCACACAATGAGCAGTTCTTC	TRBJ2-1	many	NA	TRBV24-1
CASSFPGTRAEQYF	TGTGCCAGCAGTTTCCCCGGGACTAGGGCCGAGCAGTACTTC	TRBJ2-7	many	TRBD2	TRBV12-3/TRBV12-4
CASSLEQRNTIYF	TGTGCCAGCAGCTTAGAACAGAGAAACACCATATATTTT	TRBJ1-3	many	NA	TRBV11-2
CASSPTGAAVQETQYF	TGTGCCAGCAGCCCAACTGGTGCTGCAGTCCAAGAGACCCAGTACTTC	TRBJ2-5	many	NA	TRBV5-4
CASSPNGGAYNEQFF	TGCGCCAGCAGCCCAAACGGGGGAGCCTACAATGAGCAGTTCTTC	TRBJ2-1	few	NA	TRBV5-1
CASSHRTDTQYF	TGTGCCAGCAGCCATCGTACAGATACGCAGTATTTT	TRBJ2-3	many	NA	TRBV12-3/TRBV12-4
CASSVGQGRQETQYF	TGTGCCAGCAGCGTCGGACAGGGACGTCAAGAGACCCAGTACTTC	TRBJ2-5	few	TRBD1	TRBV9
CSVDPSGYNEQFF	TGCAGCGTTGATCCGAGCGGGTACAATGAGCAGTTCTTC	TRBJ2-1	many	NA	TRBV29-1
CASSVRRNTEAFF	TGTGCCAGCAGCGTCCGGAGGAACACTGAAGCTTTCTTT	TRBJ1-1	many	NA	TRBV9
CSATSKGANVLTF	TGCAGTGCTACATCCAAAGGGGCCAACGTCCTGACTTTC	TRBJ2-6	many	NA	TRBV20-1
CASSYKQGDIDGYTF	TGCGCCAGCAGCTACAAACAGGGCGATATTGATGGCTACACCTTC	TRBJ1-2	NA	NA	TRBV5-1
CASSPPSAEAFF	TGTGCCAGCTCACCACCGTCAGCTGAAGCTTTCTTT	TRBJ1-1	few	NA	TRBV18
CASSSSQETQYF	TGTGCCAGCAGTTCCTCTCAAGAGACCCAGTACTTC	TRBJ2-5	many	NA	TRBV6-6
CASSPEGRAYNEQFF	TGCGCCAGCAGCCCCGAGGGGAGGGCCTACAATGAGCAGTTCTTC	TRBJ2-1	NA	TRBD2	TRBV5-1
CSARIAGRGNQPQHF	TGCAGTGCCCGAATTGCGGGCAGGGGCAATCAGCCCCAGCATTTT	TRBJ1-5	many	NA	TRBV20-1
CASSSGLAGGQVQYF	TGTGCCAGCAGCTCTGGACTAGCGGGAGGGCAAGTGCAGTACTTC	TRBJ2-7	NA	TRBD2	TRBV5-4
CASSDGSEPDTQYF	TGTGCCAGCAGTGACGGGTCAGAACCAGATACGCAGTATTTT	TRBJ2-3	many	NA	TRBV6-4
CSVRRTEAFF	TGCAGTGTTAGGAGGACTGAAGCTTTCTTT	TRBJ1-1	many	NA	TRBV20-1
CASLGDTEAFF	TGTGCCAGTCTTGGAGACACTGAAGCTTTCTTT	TRBJ1-1	few	NA	TRBV7-9
CAISVGEESEQFF	TGTGCCATCAGTGTGGGGGAGGAGAGTGAGCAGTTCTTC	TRBJ2-1	many	NA	TRBV10-3
CARDRRSGQPQHF	TGTGCCAGGGATAGGAGGAGCGGACAGCCCCAGCATTTT	TRBJ1-5	NA	NA	TRBV25-1
CAWSEGTGLHNEQFF	TGTGCCTGGAGTGAGGGGACAGGGCTTCACAATGAGCAGTTCTTC	TRBJ2-1	many	TRBD1	TRBV30
CASSTRTSGRANIQYF	TGTGCCAGCAGCACGAGGACTAGCGGGAGGGCGAACATTCAGTACTTC	TRBJ2-4	many	TRBD2	TRBV7-2
CASSPGTGRQDTQYF	TGCGCCAGCAGTCCCGGGACAGGGCGGCAAGATACGCAGTATTTT	TRBJ2-3	many	TRBD1	TRBV5-1
CASSVSRGEQFF	TGTGCCAGCAGCGTCAGTCGGGGAGAGCAGTTCTTC	TRBJ2-1	few	NA	TRBV7-8
CASSRVVMTDTQYF	TGTGCCAGCAGCAGGGTGGTTATGACAGATACGCAGTATTTT	TRBJ2-3	NA	NA	TRBV5-5
CASRESLDTQYF	TGTGCCAGCAGGGAGTCACTGGATACGCAGTATTTT	TRBJ2-3	few	NA	TRBV2
CSARGGVTGELFF	TGCAGTGCGAGAGGGGGGGTCACCGGGGAGCTGTTTTTT	TRBJ2-2	many	NA	TRBV20-1
CASTLTPGGGDSGYTF	TGTGCCAGCACCCTCACCCCCGGGGGGGGCGACTCTGGCTACACCTTC	TRBJ1-2	many	NA	TRBV12-3/TRBV12-4
CSALSGTTSTDTQYF	TGCAGTGCCCTCAGCGGGACGACTAGCACAGATACGCAGTATTTT	TRBJ2-3	many	TRBD2	TRBV20-1
CSAEDRAPVTEAFF	TGCAGTGCGGAGGACAGGGCCCCTGTCACTGAAGCTTTCTTT	TRBJ1-1	many	TRBD1	TRBV20-1
CASSQERGQLNQPQHF	TGTGCCAGCAGCCAAGAAAGGGGTCAGCTTAATCAGCCCCAGCATTTT	TRBJ1-5	many	NA	TRBV14
CASSLKVTGGEQYF	TGTGCCAGCAGTTTAAAGGTCACAGGGGGTGAGCAGTACTTC	TRBJ2-7	many	TRBD1	TRBV12-3/TRBV12-4
CASAEQAGGGYTF	TGCGCCAGCGCTGAGCAGGCCGGTGGTGGCTACACCTTC	TRBJ1-2	NA	NA	TRBV5-1
CASREPFTGELFF	TGTGCCAGCAGGGAACCATTCACCGGGGAGCTGTTTTTT	TRBJ2-2	many	NA	TRBV25-1
CASRLGWNLGNEKLFF	TGTGCCAGCAGACTAGGGTGGAACTTAGGGAACGAAAAACTGTTTTTT	TRBJ1-4	many	NA	TRBV7-8
CSVPRVNTEAFF	TGCAGTGTGCCGCGGGTGAACACTGAAGCTTTCTTT	TRBJ1-1	many	NA	TRBV20-1
CSARELGLSNTEAFF	TGCAGTGCTAGAGAATTGGGGCTTTCGAACACTGAAGCTTTCTTT	TRBJ1-1	few	NA	TRBV20-1
CSARYGALYEQYF	TGCAGTGCTAGGTACGGGGCCCTCTACGAGCAGTACTTC	TRBJ2-7	many	NA	TRBV20-1
CSVEGKGGSKNIQYF	TGCAGCGTTGAAGGCAAGGGGGGTTCCAAAAACATTCAGTACTTC	TRBJ2-4	NA	NA	TRBV29-1
CAISGRTVRNTEAFF	TGTGCCATCAGTGGTAGAACAGTCAGGAACACTGAAGCTTTCTTT	TRBJ1-1	many	NA	TRBV10-3
CASSALAAFTDTQYF	TGTGCCAGCAGTGCCCTAGCGGCCTTCACAGATACGCAGTATTTT	TRBJ2-3	many	TRBD2	TRBV6-1
CASSLATGSSSYNEQFF	TGCGCCAGCAGCTTGGCCACAGGGTCGAGCTCCTACAATGAGCAGTTCTTC	TRBJ2-1	many	NA	TRBV5-1
CASSFTADPNQPQHF	TGTGCCAGCAGTTTCACAGCGGATCCCAATCAGCCCCAGCATTTT	TRBJ1-5	many	NA	TRBV27
CASSQAGSYEQYF	TGTGCCAGCAGCCAAGCCGGCTCCTACGAGCAGTACTTC	TRBJ2-7	NA	NA	TRBV3-1
CASSLALHNEQFF	TGTGCCAGCAGCTTAGCGCTCCACAATGAGCAGTTCTTC	TRBJ2-1	many	NA	TRBV7-2
CSVDQGSFNEQFF	TGCAGCGTTGATCAAGGGAGTTTTAATGAGCAGTTCTTC	TRBJ2-1	many	NA	TRBV29-1
CASSNTGATRNYGYTF	TGTGCCAGCAGCAATACAGGGGCGACACGAAACTATGGCTACACCTTC	TRBJ1-2	many	TRBD1	TRBV13
CAWRITGTVSYEQYF	TGTGCCTGGAGGATCACGGGGACCGTCTCCTACGAGCAGTACTTC	TRBJ2-7	NA	NA	TRBV30
CGSGGAQETQYF	TGCGGCAGCGGAGGTGCTCAAGAGACCCAGTACTTC	TRBJ2-5	NA	NA	TRBV29-1
CASSLVGPTEAFF	TGCGCCAGCAGCTTGGTAGGACCCACTGAAGCTTTCTTT	TRBJ1-1	many	NA	TRBV5-1
CASSLHRAGAGSYNEQFF	TGTGCCAGCAGTTTGCACCGGGCGGGAGCAGGGTCCTACAATGAGCAGTTCTTC	TRBJ2-1	many	TRBD2	TRBV12-3/TRBV12-4